The 32 T cell receptor beta chains below come from one sample, sequenced in a study of blood T cell repertoires in COVID-19. Sequencing used immunoSEQ multiplex PCR; TCRdb keeps in-frame clones, though not all of them. The sample lists 410,000 or so clones; 80% to 90% were seen once. Sequencing was carried out using peripheral blood. Receptors originate from a woman between 25 and 40 years old with active or convalescent COVID-19.

The rearrangement uses TRBV2 and TRBJ2-1; 8 bases align to TRBD2. The CDR3 totals 14 residues. With 6 bases clipped from V and 2 bases from J, the junction kept 3 bases outside the gene matches. Germline CDR1 and CDR2: SNHLY and FYNNEI. CDR3 region: CASSWREAYNEQFF. In nucleotides, the CDR3 is TGTGCCAGCAGCTGGCGGGAGGCCTACAATGAGCAGTTCTTC. The full variable domain, completed using reference TRBV2 and TRBJ2-1, is EPEVTQTPSHQVTQMGQEVILRCVPISNHLYFYWYRQILGQKVEFLVSFYNNEISEKSEIFDDQFSVERPDGSNFTLKIRSTKLEDSAMYFCASSWREAYNEQFFGPGTRLTVL.

This clone was recorded a few times. DNA of the CDR3: TGTGCCAGCAGCAGACAGGACAGGGAAGAGGCTTTCTTT. Its protein is CASSRQDREEAFF. The rearrangement joins TRBV27 to TRBJ1-1, with TRBD1 matching over 8 bases. V lost 6 bases, J lost 11 bases, and 11 bases stayed unmatched. The V gene's germline CDR1 is MNHEY and CDR2 SMNVEV (reference sequence). CDR3 length: 13 residues.

The V gene is TRBV13, the J gene TRBJ1-5; D gene ambiguous. V lost 0 bases, J lost 2 bases, and 5 bases lay in between. Germline V gives CDR1 PRHDT, CDR2 FYEKMQ (reference sequence). The CDR3 spans 14 residues. The CDR3 is CASSLGEGNQPQHF. In DNA, the CDR3 is TGTGCCAGCAGCTTAGGAGAGGGCAATCAGCCCCAGCATTTT. Together with reference TRBV13 and TRBJ1-5, the CDR3 gives the full variable domain: AAGVIQSPRHLIKEKRETATLKCYPIPRHDTVYWYQQGPGQDPQFLISFYEKMQSDKGSIPDRFSAQQFSDYHSELNMSSLELGDSALYFCASSLGEGNQPQHFGDGTRLSIL.

This clone was seen only once. CDR3 nucleotides: TGTGCCAGCAGCCAACGAGGGACATGGGTTTACGAGCAGTACTTC. Encoded protein: CASSQRGTWVYEQYF. The chain recombines TRBV14 with TRBJ2-7, with D perhaps TRBD1 (6 bases). The germline gives CDR1 SGHDN, CDR2 FVKESK. This CDR3 is built from 15 residues. V gave up 2 bases and J gave up 4 bases, with 15 bases separating them.

V gene TRBV9 combines with J gene TRBJ2-5; TRBD2 agrees at 10 bases. V was pared by 3 bases and J by 3 bases, with 23 bases of the junction left unmatched. The CDR3 length is 21 residues. Germline CDR1 and CDR2: SGDLS and YYNGEE. CDR3 sequence: CASSDAWVGAGGTAWEETQYF. The CDR3 region has the DNA TGTGCCAGCAGCGACGCCTGGGTCGGAGCGGGAGGGACCGCCTGGGAAGAGACCCAGTACTTC.

The chain's CDR3 is CATSRDHATGNSYEQYF. The CDR3 nucleotides read TGTGCCACCAGCAGAGATCACGCGACAGGGAACTCCTACGAGCAGTACTTC. The V gene is TRBV15, the J gene TRBJ2-7, with 7 nucleotides matching TRBD1. Germline loops: CDR1 LNHNV, CDR2 YYDKDF (reference sequence). Trimming cost V 0 bases and J 0 bases; bases outside gene matches: 8. This CDR3 is 17 amino acids long.

This clone showed up just a few times. J is TRBJ1-3 and V is TRBV29-1; D perhaps matches TRBD1 (6 bases). Germline loops: CDR1 SQVTM, CDR2 ANQGSEA. This CDR3 is 16 amino acids long. V was cut by 4 bases and J by 0 bases, with 16 bases left in between. This chain's CDR3 is CSVGTGRSSSGNTIYF. CDR3 sequence (DNA): TGCAGCGTTGGAACAGGGCGCTCTAGCTCTGGAAACACCATATATTTT.

The V call is TRBV28, the J call TRBJ2-3, with 9 positions matching TRBD2. Germline trimming cut 6 bases from V and 2 bases from J; bases unmatched to any gene: 6. The germline V gene encodes CDR1 MDHEN and CDR2 SYDVKM. This CDR3 spans 15 amino acids. Written as DNA, the CDR3 is TGTGCCAGCAGAGTTAAGCGGGAGGACACAGATACGCAGTATTTT. As protein: CASRVKREDTDTQYF.

The gene calls are TRBV10-1 and TRBJ2-2, with 9 bases matching TRBD2. Germline trimming cut 5 bases from V and 2 bases from J; bases unmatched to any gene: 6. CDR3 length equals 16 residues. Germline V CDR1 and CDR2: WNHNN, SYGVQD (reference sequence). The CDR3: CASSPSGAINTGELFF. The CDR3 DNA reads TGCGCCAGCAGTCCTAGCGGGGCCATCAACACCGGGGAGCTGTTTTTT.

V is TRBV7-2 and J is TRBJ1-2, with TRBD1 as a possible D gene (6 bases). Trimming shortened V by 7 bases and J by 8 bases, and 23 bases separated the two germline ends. Germline V gene data show CDR1 as SGHTA and CDR2 as FQGNSA. This CDR3 has 15 residues. The chain's CDR3 is CASTLSRDGTKGYTF. DNA for the CDR3: TGTGCCAGCACCCTTTCCCGCGACGGGACAAAGGGCTACACCTTC.

V gene TRBV15 combines with J gene TRBJ1-2, with 8 bases lining up with TRBD1. Unmatched junction bases numbered 5, after V lost 4 bases and J lost 1 base. Looked up from germline, CDR1 is LNHNV and CDR2 is YYDKDF (reference sequence). This CDR3 has 15 residues. CDR3 residues: CATSIGTGGNYGYTF. CDR3 nucleotides: TGTGCCACCAGCATTGGGACAGGAGGTAACTATGGCTACACCTTC.

This chain joins TRBV20-1 and TRBJ2-1; 10 nucleotides align to TRBD2. From germline, CDR1 is DFQATT and CDR2 SNEGSKA (reference sequence). V shed 3 bases and J 6 bases; nucleotides not matched to a gene: 8. The CDR3 is 15 amino acids. The DNA for the CDR3 is TGCAGTGCTAGTACCGGGACTAGCGTAGGCAATGAGCAGTTCTTC. Its protein is CSASTGTSVGNEQFF.

This rearrangement joins TRBV3-1 (or the pseudogene TRBV3-2) to TRBJ2-1; a possible D gene is TRBD2 (6 bases). Germline assignment: CDR1 LGHDT and CDR2 YNNKEL (reference sequence). The CDR3 extends over 18 amino acids. The V end was cut by 4 bases, the J end by 0 bases, with 19 bases between. The CDR3 DNA is TGTGCCAGCAGCCCATCCTTGACTAGACCCAGCTCCTACAATGAGCAGTTCTTC. Residues: CASSPSLTRPSSYNEQFF.

This chain joins TRBV7-2 and TRBJ1-2; D unresolved. V gave up 2 bases and J gave up 8 bases, with 12 bases separating them. Looked up from germline, CDR1 is SGHTA and CDR2 is FQGNSA. This CDR3 region has 13 residues. The chain's CDR3 is CASSLWSGDGYTF. CDR3 in DNA: TGTGCCAGCAGCTTATGGAGTGGAGACGGCTACACCTTC.

The rearrangement links TRBV27 to TRBJ2-1; D possibly corresponds to TRBD1 (6 bases). The germline V and J ends were trimmed by 2 bases and 6 bases, with 11 bases remaining between them. Germline V CDR1 and CDR2: MNHEY, SMNVEV (reference sequence). This CDR3 contains 14 residues. The CDR3 sequence is CASSLEQGTNEQFF. CDR3 DNA sequence: TGTGCCAGCAGTTTAGAGCAGGGGACCAATGAGCAGTTCTTC.

The rearrangement joins TRBV19 to TRBJ2-2, with a possible D match to TRBD2 (6 bases). This CDR3 comprises 14 residues. V gave up 8 bases and J gave up 3 bases, with 13 bases separating them. CDR1 LNHDA and CDR2 SQIVND come from the germline V gene (reference sequence). The CDR3 loop is CASSEGRYTGELFF. CDR3 bases: TGTGCCAGTTCGGAGGGGCGATACACCGGGGAGCTGTTTTTT.

The CDR3 sequence is CASSDLRQGVTEAFF. Written as DNA, the CDR3 is TGTGCCAGCAGTGACCTCAGACAGGGGGTCACTGAAGCTTTCTTT. V and J are TRBV2 and TRBJ1-1, with 9 positions matching TRBD1. From germline, CDR1 is SNHLY and CDR2 FYNNEI. V was clipped by 3 bases and J by 4 bases; unmatched bases: 6. This CDR3 is built from 15 residues.

This clone was recorded at least ten times. The J gene is TRBJ1-2, the V gene TRBV5-4; D possibly corresponds to TRBD1 (5 bases). Germline CDR1 reads SGHNT; CDR2 reads YYREEE (reference sequence). This CDR3 contains 14 residues. V shed 0 bases and J shed 0 bases, with 6 bases lying between them. The CDR3 here is CASSLEQANYGYTF. CDR3 sequence (DNA): TGTGCCAGCAGCTTGGAACAGGCTAACTATGGCTACACCTTC.

The DNA of the CDR3 is TGTGCCAGCAGCCAGGGACTGGCCCACAATGAGCAGTTCTTC. Encoded protein: CASSQGLAHNEQFF. The gene calls are TRBV3-1 (or the pseudogene TRBV3-2) and TRBJ2-1; TRBD2 is a possible D gene (6 bases). Germline CDR1 LGHDT, CDR2 YNNKEL (reference sequence). Trimming removed 3 bases at V and 5 bases at J, with 11 bases between. The length of the CDR3 is 14 residues.

The V gene is TRBV3-1 (or the pseudogene TRBV3-2), the J gene TRBJ2-1; 7 bases fit TRBD2. CDR3 length: 17 residues. V lost 1 base to trimming and J lost 4 bases; unmatched junction nucleotides: 10. CDR1 and CDR2 (germline): LGHDT, YNNKEL (reference sequence). DNA of the CDR3: TGTGCCAGCAGCCAAGTATCGGGGAGGGCTATGTACAATGAGCAGTTCTTC. Translating gives CASSQVSGRAMYNEQFF.

V is TRBV7-9 and J is TRBJ2-4; 8 nucleotides agree with TRBD2. The junction had 6 bases not matched to a gene; V was cut back by 3 bases and J by 5 bases. This CDR3 spans 15 amino acids. From germline, CDR1 is SEHNR and CDR2 FQNEAQ (reference sequence). The CDR3 DNA reads as TGTGCCAGCAGCTTTCGAGGGACTAGTCAAAACATTCAGTACTTC. Translating it yields CASSFRGTSQNIQYF. The variable domain in full, with the rest retrieved from reference TRBV7-9 and TRBJ2-4, is DTGVSQNPRHKITKRGQNVTFRCDPISEHNRLYWYRQTLGQGPEFLTYFQNEAQLEKSRLLSDRFSAERPKGSFSTLEIQRTEQGDSAMYLCASSFRGTSQNIQYFGAGTRLSVL.

J is TRBJ2-7 and V is TRBV19; 9 bases are a match to TRBD1. CDR3 length: 15 amino acids. Germline CDR1 is LNHDA and CDR2 is SQIVND (reference sequence). Trimming at V came to 5 bases and at J to 6 bases, leaving 11 bases not matched to a gene. The CDR3 region is CASSPPDRGTSEQYF. The CDR3, as DNA: TGTGCCAGTAGTCCCCCGGACAGGGGTACTTCCGAGCAGTACTTC.

The rearrangement links TRBV3-1 (or the pseudogene TRBV3-2) to TRBJ2-5, with 8 nucleotides matching TRBD2. V lost 0 bases and J lost 5; bases outside the gene matches: 8. The germline gives CDR1 LGHDT, CDR2 YNNKEL (reference sequence). The CDR3 runs 16 residues. In DNA form, the CDR3 reads TGTGCCAGCAGCCAAGATGCGAGCGGGAGAGCGGAGACCCAGTACTTC. Translated, it gives CASSQDASGRAETQYF.

The J gene is TRBJ2-7, the V gene TRBV6-1; D is perhaps TRBD1 (5 bases). The CDR3 totals 15 residues. V dropped 1 base and J dropped 2 bases, with 12 bases sitting between them. Germline values: CDR1 MNHNS, CDR2 SASEGT. CDR3 nucleotides: TGTGCCAGCAGTGAAGGGCTAGGGGCAACCTACGAGCAGTACTTC. Residues: CASSEGLGATYEQYF.

This chain uses TRBV2 with TRBJ2-3; possibly TRBD1 for D (6 bases). Between the trimmed V and J ends, which lost 7 bases and 2 bases, there was a span of 13 bases. CDR3 size: 14 residues. CDR1 and CDR2 (germline): SNHLY, FYNNEI. The CDR3 spells CASIRDKYTDTQYF. The CDR3 bases are TGTGCCAGCATTCGGGACAAATACACAGATACGCAGTATTTT.

This clone was found a few times. V is TRBV29-1 and J is TRBJ1-2; perhaps TRBD1 as D (5 bases). The germline V gene encodes CDR1 SQVTM and CDR2 ANQGSEA. V was cut by 8 bases and J by 7 bases, with 20 bases left in between. The CDR3 spans 13 residues. The CDR3 loop is CSIRRDDVGGYTF. For the CDR3, the DNA is TGCAGCATAAGGAGGGACGACGTAGGTGGCTACACCTTC.

This clone was seen only a few times. CDR3 bases: TGTGCCAGCAGCCCCCAGACAGGGGGCTCCTACGAGCAGTACTTC. As protein: CASSPQTGGSYEQYF. The chain combines TRBV5-5 with TRBJ2-7; 9 nucleotides agree with TRBD1. V lost 4 bases to trimming and J lost 0 bases; unmatched junction nucleotides: 5. The V gene's germline CDR1 is SGHKS and CDR2 YYEKEE (reference sequence). The CDR3 consists of 15 residues.

The CDR3 protein is CASSEAYRGQANEKLFF. The CDR3, as DNA: TGTGCCAGCAGTGAAGCGTATAGGGGGCAAGCTAATGAAAAACTGTTTTTT. The J gene is TRBJ1-4, the V gene TRBV2, with 7 bases matching TRBD1. CDR3 length: 17 amino acids. Per the germline V gene, CDR1 is SNHLY and CDR2 is FYNNEI. V lost 0 bases, J lost 3 bases, and 7 bases stayed unmatched.

A few counts support this clone. The chain recombines TRBV20-1 with TRBJ2-1; D is perhaps TRBD1 (5 bases). Trimming removed 6 bases at V and 4 bases at J, with 19 bases between. CDR1 is DFQATT, CDR2 SNEGSKA, per germline (reference sequence). There are 15 residues in the CDR3. CDR3 residues: CSASSGRAPYNEQFF. The DNA for the CDR3 is TGCAGTGCCAGTAGTGGCAGGGCCCCTTACAATGAGCAGTTCTTC.

This chain links TRBV5-5 with TRBJ2-5; 13 nucleotides line up with TRBD2. The germline V gene encodes CDR1 SGHKS and CDR2 YYEKEE (reference sequence). CDR3 size: 16 residues. Trimming at V came to 2 bases and at J to 8 bases, leaving 9 bases not matched to a gene. Here the CDR3 DNA reads TGTGCCAGCAGCTTCACTAGCGGGGGGGTTTTTGAAACCCAGTACTTC. It codes for CASSFTSGGVFETQYF.

The J gene is TRBJ1-5, the V gene TRBV7-9, with D possibly being TRBD1 (6 bases). The CDR3 is 16 amino acids. V gave up 5 bases and J gave up 0 bases, with 14 bases separating them. Germline V CDR1 and CDR2: SEHNR, FQNEAQ (reference sequence). CDR3 coding DNA: TGTGCCAGCAGCGAAGCTAGGGGGAGTAGCAATCAGCCCCAGCATTTT. Translating it yields CASSEARGSSNQPQHF.

The chain joins TRBV27 to TRBJ1-1; tentatively, D is TRBD1 (6 bases). The V gene lost 3 bases and the J gene lost 0 bases, with 11 bases spanning the gap. This CDR3 is built from 15 residues. CDR1 and CDR2 from the germline V gene are MNHEY and SMNVEV (reference sequence). The CDR3 bases are TGTGCCAGCAGTTTTTTTGGGGGCATGAACACTGAAGCTTTCTTT. Translation: CASSFFGGMNTEAFF.